This paragraph reports one T cell receptor beta chain. What it recognizes is unknown. The record originates from a study of CXCR3-negative and CXCR3-positive naive CD8 T cells. Overall study results and limits: The study found more hydrophobic TRB CDR3s in CXCR3-positive naive cells than in CXCR3-negative naive cells.

It was by 5' RACE with UMI labels that the TRB cDNA libraries were prepared. TCRdb re-called the 5' RACE reads and catalogs CDR3 proteins one per entry, DNA excluded. The listing contains 90,000 to 100,000 distinct CDR3 sequences. CDR3 size: 16 residues. The germline V gene has CDR1 MNHEY and CDR2 SMNVEV (reference sequence). V gene TRBV27 combines with J gene TRBJ2-2. The receptor was isolated from a human donor in good health. Some clones in this sample may be carry-over from other donors' samples. The sample taken for sequencing was naive CXCR3+ CD8+ T cells from blood. Regarding subset: CD45RO-CCR7+CD27+CD95- naive CD8+ T cells expressing CXCR3 (TNR3+). The CDR3 loop is CASSLIWGVNTGELFF.